Sequencing of this T cell receptor beta chain was carried out in a study of blood T cells in healthy people across ages. A sample-barcoded 5' primer and a J-beta primer mix were used in a second PCR of roughly 7 to 11 cycles. The template-switch adaptor, which had 12 random nucleotides, put a tag on each cDNA molecule. TCRdb redid the calling of the 5' RACE reads with MiXCR, one entry per CDR3 protein. The sample consists of around 1,500,000 distinct CDR3 sequences, 25% to 30% of them appearing once. The CDR3 runs 16 residues. The V and J ends lost 5 bases and 1 base respectively, with 16 bases between them. In germline, CDR1 is MNHNS, CDR2 SASEGT. Each donor's blood draw was approximately 10 milliliters of peripheral blood.

The source of this sequence is a woman under 40 in good health. Sequenced: blood. V is TRBV6-1 and J is TRBJ2-3, with D perhaps matching TRBD2 (6 bases). The CDR3 loop is CASSFRVREGTDTQYF. In DNA, the CDR3 is TGTGCCAGCAGTTTCCGGGTCAGGGAGGGCACAGATACGCAGTATTTT.